This T cell receptor beta chain was obtained from a study of response to subunit inactivated influenza vaccine (dated 2018 in TCRdb). For the study in its entirety: To follow how T cells responded to a trivalent subunit inactivated influenza vaccine, the researchers relied on deep quantitative profiling of the T cell receptor repertoire. Overall study outcomes, separate from this receptor: It was suggested by the authors that each seasonal influenza vaccination may recruit only a limited number of new T cells.

Concerning this clonotype: The antigen it recognizes is unknown. Base qualities are not at hand, and no much larger clone is one base apart.

Libraries were constructed by RT-PCR. Reads for this sample came from an Illumina HiSeq 2500. The raw public data were reprocessed by TCRdb itself: fastp quality trimming at Q25, MiXCR clonotype calling, in-frame beta chains only. Identical CDR3 proteins give one entry, which carries the most common genes and DNA. The sample table holds 250,000 to 350,000 distinct CDR3 sequences, of which around 20% were seen once. The top ten clonotypes cover 10% to 13% of the sample. V drops 0 bases and J drops 3 bases, leaving 9 bases in between. The germline V gene specifies MGHRA as CDR1 and YSYEKL as CDR2. The cysteine opens and the phenylalanine closes a CDR3 of 15 amino acids. CDR3 DNA only is kept here, 45 bases in frame from base 1.

The specimen comprised PBMCs from blood, sampled 21 months after vaccination. This receptor was identified in a man aged 50 to 75 who received an inactivated influenza vaccine. Donor details come from another sample of the same person, matched by shared clones. The rearrangement joined TRBV4-1 to TRBJ2-1; there is no confident call for the D gene. The CDR3 protein is CASSQEGSLYNEQFF. The DNA is TGCGCCAGCAGCCAAGAAGGTAGCCTCTACAATGAGCAGTTCTTC.